The 7 T cell receptor beta chains listed next were all sequenced from one sample in a study of neoadjuvant nivolumab and ipilimumab in lung cancer. Profiling relied on immunoSEQ multiplex PCR, and the TCRdb table lists in-frame clones only, not all of them. The repertoire holds under 5,500 clones, more than 60% seen once, with over 3% in the top ten. The specimen comprised normal lung tissue adjacent to the tumor, sampled after neoadjuvant nivolumab, alone or with ipilimumab, at or shortly before surgery. Receptors were obtained from an adult with non-small cell lung cancer. Some clones in this sample may be carry-over from other donors' samples.

The chain uses TRBV30 and TRBJ2-6, with no clear D. The length of the CDR3 is 14 residues. V lost 2 bases and J lost 3, with 8 bases in between. CDR1 is GTSNPN, CDR2 SVGIG, per germline (reference sequence). This chain's CDR3 is CAWSPANGANVLTF. The CDR3 nucleotides read TGTGCCTGGAGTCCTGCTAATGGGGCCAACGTCCTGACTTTC.

This clone showed up just a few times. The rearrangement joins TRBV7-9 to TRBJ1-3; TRBD1 might be the D (6 bases). This CDR3 is built from 17 residues. CDR1 and CDR2 from the germline V gene are SEHNR and FQNEAQ (reference sequence). With 2 bases removed from V and 0 bases from J, the gap between germline ends came to 14 bases. The CDR3 here is CASSLSVGGGSGNTIYF. The CDR3 region has the DNA TGTGCCAGCAGCTTATCTGTAGGAGGGGGCTCTGGAAACACCATATATTTT.

The V gene is TRBV30, the J gene TRBJ1-2; D is unclear. The CDR3 length is 11 residues. Germline-derived CDR1 and CDR2 are GTSNPN and SVGIG (reference sequence). Trimming took 7 bases from V and 5 from J, leaving 11 bases between them. The DNA for the CDR3 is TGTGCCTACTCTGACGGGTATGGCTACACCTTC. Amino acids: CAYSDGYGYTF.

The rearrangement joins TRBV15 to TRBJ2-7; 9 bases agree with TRBD2. The CDR3 spans 15 residues. Germline CDR1 reads LNHNV; CDR2 reads YYDKDF (reference sequence). The J segment lost 6 bases and the V segment lost 2 bases, leaving 8 bases of the junction unmatched. The CDR3 nucleotides read TGTGCCACCAGCAGATCCCTAGCGGGAACGGGCGAGCAGTACTTC. Encoded protein: CATSRSLAGTGEQYF.

This chain connects TRBV30 to TRBJ1-5, with 8 bases fitting TRBD1. Germline-derived CDR1 and CDR2 are GTSNPN and SVGIG (reference sequence). Unmatched junction bases numbered 2, after V lost 2 bases and J lost 2 bases. CDR3 size: 14 residues. Here the CDR3 reads CAWSQDRGNQPQHF. CDR3 DNA sequence: TGTGCCTGGAGTCAGGACAGGGGCAATCAGCCCCAGCATTTT. The full variable domain, in which reference TRBV30 and TRBJ1-5 provide the parts outside the CDR3, is SQTIHQWPATLVQPVGSPLSLECTVEGTSNPNLYWYRQAAGRGLQLLFYSVGIGQISSEVPQNLSASRPQDRQFILSSKKLLLSDSGFYLCAWSQDRGNQPQHFGDGTRLSIL.

The chain is built from TRBV7-9 and TRBJ2-6; D not certain. Germline values: CDR1 SEHNR, CDR2 FQNEAQ (reference sequence). The CDR3 is 15 residues long. V lost 3 bases and J 4 bases, leaving 10 bases between the germline ends. The CDR3 sequence: CASSFWQSGANVLTF. In DNA form, the CDR3 reads TGTGCCAGCAGCTTTTGGCAGTCCGGGGCCAACGTCCTGACTTTC.

The V call is TRBV18, the J call TRBJ1-1; 7 positions match TRBD1. Germline loops: CDR1 KGHSH, CDR2 LQKENI. The CDR3 runs 15 residues. Trimming at V came to 3 bases and at J to 1 base, leaving 5 bases not matched to a gene. CDR3 in amino acids: CASSPTGVPNTEAFF. In DNA form, the CDR3 reads TGTGCCAGCTCACCTACAGGGGTACCGAACACTGAAGCTTTCTTT.